Reported below is one TCR beta chain. The source of the sample is a study of blood T cell repertoires in COVID-19. In the authors' methods: Researchers report that nucleated cell counts were estimated from reference gene primer amplification. Libraries were prepared by immunoSEQ multiplex PCR; TCRdb keeps only in-frame clonotypes and omits some of them. V and J calls and clone size are given by that table; D and trimming were obtained from the DNA. The sample has some 80,000 clones, 70% to 85% seen once. The origin of this receptor is a woman aged 45-60 years with acute or convalescent COVID-19. Sequenced material: peripheral blood.

The CDR3 sequence is CASSQGLAGSNTGELFF. CDR3 nucleotides: TGCGCCAGCAGCCAAGGACTAGCGGGGTCGAACACCGGGGAGCTGTTTTTT. This chain uses TRBV4-3 with TRBJ2-2; 11 bases are a match to TRBD2. Germline CDR1 is LGHNA and CDR2 is YSLEER. This CDR3 is built from 17 residues. J was trimmed by 0 bases and V by 1 base; bases with no gene match: 1.